Following are 27 T cell receptor beta chains from one sample sequenced in a study of neurological immune-mediated disorders. TCRdb ran MiXCR on the 5' RACE reads and lists one entry per CDR3 protein. The sample includes tens of thousands of distinct CDR3 sequences, approximately 17% of them seen just once. Specimen: PBMCs. These receptors were obtained from a woman aged 40 to 49 in good health.

This clonotype was counted ten times or more. The chain combines TRBV3-1 with TRBJ2-1; no definite D call. V was clipped by 4 bases and J by 5 bases, with 6 bases between them. Germline CDR1 LGHDT, CDR2 YNNKEL (reference sequence). There are 12 residues in the CDR3. CDR3 in DNA: TGTGCCAGCAGCCTACGGGACAATGAGCAGTTCTTC. It is translated as CASSLRDNEQFF.

This clonotype was detected many times. The V call is TRBV5-1, the J call TRBJ2-2; D remains ambiguous. V was clipped by 0 bases and J by 8 bases, with 11 bases between them. The CDR3 has 14 amino acids. The V gene's germline CDR1 is SGHRS and CDR2 YFSETQ. In DNA, the CDR3 is TGCGCCAGCAGCTTGGTCGGCGAGGAGGGGGAGCTGTTTTTT. It yields the protein CASSLVGEEGELFF.

This clonotype was seen many times. The V call is TRBV5-6, the J call TRBJ2-7; D is undetermined. Germline-derived CDR1 and CDR2 are SGHDT and YYEEEE. The CDR3 sequence is 14 residues long. V lost 2 bases and J lost 5, with 14 bases in between. The CDR3 sequence is CASSFGQTPDEQYF. The DNA for the CDR3 is TGTGCCAGCAGCTTCGGGCAGACTCCTGACGAGCAGTACTTC.

This clonotype was seen repeatedly, ten times or more. The chain carries TRBV28 and TRBJ2-3; 12 positions agree with TRBD2. The trim removed 2 bases at V and 6 bases at J, leaving 9 bases unmatched. Germline V CDR1 and CDR2: MDHEN, SYDVKM. The CDR3 totals 17 residues. CDR3 sequence reads: CASSLGWTSGALDTQYF. CDR3 nucleotide sequence: TGTGCCAGCAGTTTAGGCTGGACTAGCGGGGCGTTGGATACGCAGTATTTT.

This clonotype came up many times. The chain has TRBV9 and TRBJ1-2; D uncertain. The V gene's germline CDR1 is SGDLS and CDR2 YYNGEE. CDR3 length: 14 amino acids. The V end lost 4 bases, the J end lost 2 bases, and 12 bases lay between the germline ends. CDR3 region: CASSQPGPNYGYTF. In DNA, the CDR3 is TGTGCCAGCAGCCAACCCGGACCCAACTATGGCTACACCTTC.

This clonotype was detected only a few times. The rearrangement links TRBV6-4 to TRBJ2-3, with D possibly matching TRBD2 (6 bases). V lost 5 bases to trimming and J lost 2 bases, with 8 bases between them. The germline V gene encodes CDR1 MRHNA and CDR2 SNTAGT. The CDR3 extends over 13 amino acids. CDR3 protein: CASSSDYTDTQYF. The CDR3 DNA is TGTGCCAGCAGTTCGGACTACACAGATACGCAGTATTTT.

The chain is built from TRBV19 and TRBJ2-7; D is uncertain. The germline V gene encodes CDR1 LNHDA and CDR2 SQIVND (reference sequence). V lost 6 bases to trimming and J lost 3 bases, with 9 bases between them. The CDR3 length is 12 residues. The DNA of the CDR3 is TGTGCCAGTAGGGACCCCGGCTACGAGCAGTACTTC. Encoded protein: CASRDPGYEQYF.

This clonotype was counted only a few times. The chain employs TRBV5-6 and TRBJ1-3, with D unresolved. The length of the CDR3 is 17 residues. The V and J ends lost 0 bases and 0 bases respectively, with 13 bases between them. Germline V lookup: CDR1 SGHDT, CDR2 YYEEEE. The CDR3 spells CASSLGPAESSGNTIYF. The CDR3 region has the DNA TGTGCCAGCAGCTTGGGGCCAGCTGAGAGCTCTGGAAACACCATATATTTT. The variable domain in full, with the rest retrieved from reference TRBV5-6 and TRBJ1-3, is DAGVTQSPTHLIKTRGQQVTLRCSPKSGHDTVSWYQQALGQGPQFIFQYYEEEERQRGNFPDRFSGHQFPNYSSELNVNALLLGDSALYLCASSLGPAESSGNTIYFGEGSWLTVV.

This clonotype was seen ten or more times. CDR3 bases: TGTGCCAGCAGTGCGGACAAGGCGGATCAGCCCCAGCATTTT. Translating it yields CASSADKADQPQHF. The V gene is TRBV12-3 or TRBV12-4, the J gene TRBJ1-5; D might be TRBD1 (5 bases). The CDR3 consists of 14 residues. V was pared by 5 bases and J by 5 bases, with 13 bases between.

This clonotype has at least ten counts. The CDR3 sequence is CASSAYQGESYEQYF. The CDR3, as DNA: TGTGCCAGCAGCGCATACCAGGGAGAGTCCTACGAGCAGTACTTC. The chain carries TRBV14 and TRBJ2-7; either TRBD1 or TRBD2 may supply D (5 bases each). This CDR3 comprises 15 residues. Germline CDR1 and CDR2: SGHDN and FVKESK. The V gene lost 5 bases and the J gene lost 1 base, with 15 bases spanning the gap.

Ten or more counts support this clonotype. The J gene is TRBJ2-7, the V gene TRBV21-1; the D call in the table, TRBD1, was not verified against the DNA. TRBV21-1 is designated a pseudogene. CDR3 length equals 13 residues. Here the CDR3 reads CASKPGQNYEQYV. The CDR3 nucleotides read TGTGCCAGCAAGCCGGGACAGAACTACGAGCAGTACGTC.

This clonotype was observed many times. This chain uses TRBV5-1 with TRBJ2-3, with 10 bases fitting TRBD1. The germline gives CDR1 SGHRS, CDR2 YFSETQ. The CDR3 is 16 residues long. With V trimmed by 7 bases and J by 2 bases, 10 bases remained unmatched. CDR3 bases: TGCGCCAGCTTACCGGGACAGGGGCTTAACACAGATACGCAGTATTTT. Its protein product is CASLPGQGLNTDTQYF.

This clonotype was detected only once. The V call is TRBV6-2 or TRBV6-3, the J call TRBJ1-1; the D is unclear. The V gene lost 2 bases and the J gene lost 4 bases, with 11 bases spanning the gap. This CDR3 has 14 amino acids. The germline gives CDR1 MNHEY, CDR2 SVGEGT. The CDR3 DNA is TGTGCCAGCAGTTACGCCGGAAATGGCACTGAAGCTTTCTTT. Translated: CASSYAGNGTEAFF.

This clonotype appeared many times. This chain joins TRBV12-3 or TRBV12-4 and TRBJ2-2; D ambiguous. Trimming stripped 5 bases from V and 5 bases from J, with 9 bases between. CDR3 size: 13 residues. The CDR3 DNA sequence: TGTGCCAGCAGTCCCCAGAGGACCGGGGAGCTGTTTTTT. This encodes CASSPQRTGELFF.

In this sample, this clonotype turned up many times. V and J are TRBV5-6 and TRBJ2-1; 14 bases align to TRBD2. CDR3 size: 15 residues. In germline, CDR1 is SGHDT, CDR2 YYEEEE. Trimming took 4 bases from V and 11 from J; bases not matched to a gene: 8. CDR3 nucleotide sequence: TGTGCCAGCAGCACCAGACTAGCGGGGGGGCAAAAGCAGTTCTTC. This sequence encodes CASSTRLAGGQKQFF.

This clonotype came up many times. The chain employs TRBV30 and TRBJ2-1; maybe TRBD2 (6 bases). Germline loops: CDR1 GTSNPN, CDR2 SVGIG (reference sequence). The CDR3 spans 15 residues. The V gene lost 5 bases and the J gene lost 2 bases, with 16 bases spanning the gap. The CDR3 is CAWRDWGDPYNEQFF. CDR3 sequence (DNA): TGTGCCTGGCGTGACTGGGGGGACCCCTACAATGAGCAGTTCTTC.

In its sample, this clonotype was seen many times. The CDR3, as DNA: TGTGCCACCCAGCCGCAGCGGGGGGGGGGCACAGATACGCAGTATTTT. The encoded protein is CATQPQRGGGTDTQYF. This sequence joins TRBV10-3 and TRBJ2-3; 10 bases fit TRBD2. The V segment lost 10 bases and the J segment 1 base; nucleotides outside the gene matches: 11. In germline, CDR1 is ENHRY, CDR2 SYGVKD. CDR3 size: 16 residues.

This clonotype was observed at least ten times. V usage is TRBV6-1 and J usage is TRBJ1-5; TRBD1 aligns across 9 bases. Per the germline V gene, CDR1 is MNHNS and CDR2 is SASEGT. The CDR3 totals 13 residues. Trimming removed 7 bases from V and 8 bases from J; junction bases left unmatched: 6. The CDR3 reads CASKGQGYEPQHF. CDR3 nucleotides: TGTGCCAGCAAGGGACAGGGATATGAGCCCCAGCATTTT.

The chain joins TRBV20-1 to TRBJ1-4, with 7 bases matching TRBD1. The V gene end was trimmed by 4 bases and the J gene end by 0 bases; junction bases not matched to a gene: 5. Germline loops: CDR1 DFQATT, CDR2 SNEGSKA (reference sequence). The length of the CDR3 is 15 residues. The CDR3 spells CSATSGTATNEKLFF. CDR3 in DNA: TGCAGTGCTACCTCCGGGACAGCAACTAATGAAAAACTGTTTTTT.

There are many counts of this clonotype. The chain joins TRBV4-3 to TRBJ1-1; TRBD1 is a possible D gene (5 bases). The CDR3 totals 15 residues. Germline assignment: CDR1 LGHNA and CDR2 YSLEER. Trimming removed 4 bases at V and 5 bases at J, with 17 bases between. This CDR3 is CASSLGTPIGTEAFF. Written as DNA, the CDR3 is TGCGCCAGCAGCCTCGGGACTCCCATTGGAACTGAAGCTTTCTTT.

This clonotype was observed many times. The chain carries TRBV6-5 and TRBJ2-7, with a possible D match to TRBD2 (6 bases). Trimming removed 8 bases from V and 5 bases from J, with 16 bases in between. This CDR3 spans 13 amino acids. Germline V gene data show CDR1 as MNHEY and CDR2 as SVGAGI. The CDR3 DNA sequence: TGTGCCAGCCAGGGAGGAGGCAAGGACGAGCAGTACTTC. Translating it yields CASQGGGKDEQYF.

This clonotype was picked up many times. V is TRBV14 and J is TRBJ2-7; D gene uncertain. The germline V gene encodes CDR1 SGHDN and CDR2 FVKESK. The V and J ends lost 0 bases and 5 bases respectively, with 8 bases between them. The CDR3 loop spans 13 amino acids. The CDR3 coding sequence is TGTGCCAGCAGCCAAGACAGGTTCGACGAGCAGTACGTC. Amino acid sequence: CASSQDRFDEQYV.

Regarding this clonotype: An end of the junction does not agree with germline; a read error may underlie this. The chain links TRBV20-1 to TRBJ1-6, with unresolved D. The CDR3 contains 12 residues. Germline V gene sequence: CDR1 DFQATT, CDR2 SNEGSKA (reference sequence). CDR3 sequence: CSARARTSPLHF. Written as DNA, the CDR3 is TGCAGTGCTAGAGCTAGGACTTCACCCCTACACTTT.

This clonotype has at least ten counts. CDR3 DNA sequence: TGCGCCAGCAGTCTTCTGGGGGGACTCACAGATACGCAGTATTTT. Protein sequence: CASSLLGGLTDTQYF. This chain links TRBV4-1 with TRBJ2-3, with D possibly matching TRBD2 (6 bases). CDR1 is MGHRA, CDR2 YSYEKL, per germline. CDR3 size: 15 residues. Trimming removed 6 bases at V and 2 bases at J, with 15 bases between.

This clonotype was seen ten or more times. The chain recombines TRBV7-2 with TRBJ1-4, with D possibly TRBD1 on 5 matching bases. This CDR3 comprises 16 residues. Germline V gene lookup returns CDR1 SGHTA and CDR2 FQGNSA. Trimming shortened V by 0 bases and J by 7 bases, and 15 bases separated the two germline ends. CDR3 protein: CASSLAAQGGGEKLFF. The CDR3 DNA is TGTGCCAGCAGCTTAGCGGCCCAGGGCGGGGGTGAAAAACTGTTTTTT.

This clonotype was detected ten times or more. V usage is TRBV2 and J usage is TRBJ2-4; D possibly uses TRBD1 or TRBD2 (5 bases each). The CDR3 loop spans 15 amino acids. Germline CDR1 SNHLY, CDR2 FYNNEI. V lost 6 bases, J lost 2 bases, and 14 bases lay in between. CDR3 coding DNA: TGTGCCAGCAGGAGGGGTGGCGGGCCCAAAAACATTCAGTACTTC. Amino acids: CASRRGGGPKNIQYF. Full variable domain (missing parts from reference TRBV2 and TRBJ2-4): EPEVTQTPSHQVTQMGQEVILRCVPISNHLYFYWYRQILGQKVEFLVSFYNNEISEKSEIFDDQFSVERPDGSNFTLKIRSTKLEDSAMYFCASRRGGGPKNIQYFGAGTRLSVL.

This clonotype was counted ten times or more. The chain carries TRBV6-2 or TRBV6-3 and TRBJ2-1, with D tentatively TRBD1 (5 bases). The ends were cut back, 5 bases at V and 1 base at J, with 15 bases in the middle. The CDR3 extends over 16 amino acids. Germline CDR1 and CDR2: MNHEY and SVGEGT. In DNA, the CDR3 is TGTGCCAGCAGTCCCATTCAGGGTTCGTCCTACAATGAGCAGTTCTTC. This translates into CASSPIQGSSYNEQFF.